One and the same sample provided the 24 T cell receptor beta chains below, sequenced in a study of shared clonotypes between healthy human individuals. Naive CD8 cells, CD45RO-negative and positively selected for CCR7, excluded terminally differentiated effector memory CD45RA+ cells. Data came from immunoSEQ multiplex PCR; TCRdb stores just in-frame clones and leaves some out. The sample lists 1.5 million to 2.5 million clones, 85% to 95% occurring once. Sequenced: naive CD8+ T cells sorted from blood. These receptors were obtained from a man in his late teens or twenties in good health.

Comments on this clone: Relative to the germline gene, one junction end is altered; a read error may explain this. V is TRBV6-1 and J is TRBJ1-2; a weak D match, TRBD1 (5 bases). From germline, CDR1 is MNHNS and CDR2 SASEGT. This CDR3 is 12 amino acids long. CDR3 in amino acids: CASSDAGPKGVF. CDR3 DNA: TGTGCCAGCAGTGATGCCGGGCCCAAAGGGGTCTTC.

The chain is built from TRBV9 and TRBJ2-7, with TRBD1 identical over 10 bases. The CDR3 covers 15 residues. Germline values: CDR1 SGDLS, CDR2 YYNGEE. Trimming took 3 bases from V and 2 from J; bases not matched to a gene: 5. The CDR3 protein is CASSDGQGGPYEQYF. The CDR3 bases are TGTGCCAGCAGCGATGGACAGGGGGGTCCCTACGAGCAGTACTTC. Drawing the rest from reference TRBV9 and TRBJ2-7, the complete variable domain is DSGVTQTPKHLITATGQRVTLRCSPRSGDLSVYWYQQSLDQGLQFLIQYYNGEERAKGNILERFSAQQFPDLHSELNLSSLELGDSALYFCASSDGQGGPYEQYFGPGTRLTVT.

The chain joins TRBV4-3 to TRBJ2-7, with TRBD2 matching over 9 bases. The CDR3 length is 15 residues. J was trimmed by 2 bases and V by 4 bases; bases with no gene match: 6. Germline CDR1 LGHNA, CDR2 YSLEER. In DNA, the CDR3 is TGCGCCAGCAGCCCCCGGACTAGCGCAGCCTACGAGCAGTACTTC. Translating gives CASSPRTSAAYEQYF.

The chain joins TRBV7-8 to TRBJ1-5, with D possibly TRBD1 on 5 matching bases. V gave up 0 bases and J gave up 4 bases, with 13 bases separating them. Germline CDR1 SGHVS, CDR2 FQNEAQ. The CDR3 runs to 16 residues. CDR3 nucleotide sequence: TGTGCCAGCAGCTTAGCCGGGGACGAGGTGAATCAGCCCCAGCATTTT. Translated, it gives CASSLAGDEVNQPQHF.

This chain joins TRBV6-1 and TRBJ1-2, with D tentatively TRBD1 (5 bases). Germline-derived CDR1 and CDR2 are MNHNS and SASEGT. The CDR3 totals 17 residues. Trimming removed 0 bases from V and 3 bases from J, with 17 bases in between. The CDR3 reads CASSEAQESLPDYGYTF. CDR3 sequence (DNA): TGTGCCAGCAGTGAAGCACAGGAATCCCTCCCTGACTATGGCTACACCTTC.

This chain joins TRBV4-1 and TRBJ1-5; D remains ambiguous. V was trimmed by 5 bases and J by 2 bases, leaving 7 bases between them. The CDR3 runs to 13 residues. Germline loops: CDR1 MGHRA, CDR2 YSYEKL. The DNA of the CDR3 is TGCGCCAGCAGCGGGAGAGGCAATCAGCCCCAGCATTTT. Translating it yields CASSGRGNQPQHF.

The genes are TRBV28 and TRBJ1-2; D is ambiguous. Germline values: CDR1 MDHEN, CDR2 SYDVKM. Trimming stripped 5 bases from V and 2 bases from J, with 21 bases between. The CDR3 totals 17 residues. The CDR3 region is CASSPRSRAAHNYGYTF. The CDR3 nucleotides are TGTGCCAGCAGTCCCCGGAGCAGAGCAGCCCACAACTATGGCTACACCTTC.

The chain combines TRBV13 with TRBJ2-3, with 8 bases aligning to TRBD2. The germline V gene encodes CDR1 PRHDT and CDR2 FYEKMQ (reference sequence). Trimming cost V 5 bases and J 0 bases; bases outside gene matches: 7. This CDR3 is built from 16 residues. DNA for the CDR3: TGTGCCAGCAGCGTTTCGACTAGCGCTAGCACAGATACGCAGTATTTT. This sequence encodes CASSVSTSASTDTQYF.

Only a few counts were recorded for this clone. The sample has other DNA sequences that encode this CDR3 too. The V and J genes are TRBV7-9 and TRBJ2-7, with no clear D. Trimming stripped 5 bases from V and 0 bases from J, with 5 bases between. Per the germline V gene, CDR1 is SEHNR and CDR2 is FQNEAQ (reference sequence). The CDR3 extends over 12 amino acids. CDR3 protein: CASSPSSYEQYF. The CDR3 DNA sequence: TGTGCCAGCAGCCCGAGCTCCTACGAGCAGTACTTC.

J is TRBJ1-3 and V is TRBV27; a possible D gene is TRBD1 (5 bases). The CDR3 is made up of 15 amino acids. Germline V gene sequence: CDR1 MNHEY, CDR2 SMNVEV (reference sequence). V was shortened by 6 bases and J by 4 bases, with 16 bases between the two germline ends. CDR3 residues: CASREGGELGNTIYF. CDR3 nucleotide sequence: TGTGCCAGCAGAGAAGGAGGGGAGTTAGGAAACACCATATATTTT.

The gene calls are TRBV2 and TRBJ1-1; 8 bases match TRBD1. Per the germline V gene, CDR1 is SNHLY and CDR2 is FYNNEI. This CDR3 is built from 15 residues. J gave up 4 bases and V 4 bases, and 8 bases lay outside the gene matches. The CDR3 spells CASSGGQASITEAFF. Here the CDR3 DNA reads TGTGCCAGCAGTGGGGGACAGGCTAGTATCACTGAAGCTTTCTTT.

This clone was picked up one time. The chain links TRBV4-3 to TRBJ2-7; possible D gene TRBD2, 5 bases. Trimming cost V 3 bases and J 9 bases, with 18 bases left between them. Germline CDR1 is LGHNA and CDR2 is YSLEER. The CDR3 extends over 14 amino acids. CDR3 DNA sequence: TGCGCCAGCAGCCACGATGACGGCGGTGCGGGGCAGTACTTC. Translated: CASSHDDGGAGQYF.

The gene calls are TRBV7-9 and TRBJ1-6; 7 positions match TRBD1. The CDR3 totals 19 residues. The V gene's germline CDR1 is SEHNR and CDR2 FQNEAQ (reference sequence). With V trimmed by 2 bases and J by 0 bases, 10 bases remained unmatched. This CDR3 is CASSLIRDSPFSYNSPLHF. The DNA for the CDR3 is TGTGCCAGCAGCTTAATCCGGGACAGTCCTTTCTCCTATAATTCACCCCTCCACTTT.

The chain employs TRBV5-6 and TRBJ1-1; the D gene is possibly TRBD1 (6 bases). V dropped 4 bases and J dropped 1 base, with 11 bases sitting between them. Germline CDR1 reads SGHDT; CDR2 reads YYEEEE. The CDR3 totals 14 residues. The CDR3 bases are TGTGCCAGCAGCATTACAGGGTGGAACACTGAAGCTTTCTTT. This translates into CASSITGWNTEAFF.

The rearrangement uses TRBV29-1 and TRBJ2-1; D is ambiguous. This CDR3 spans 10 amino acids. Per germline, CDR1 SQVTM and CDR2 ANQGSEA. The V gene lost 4 bases and the J gene lost 9 bases, with 7 bases spanning the gap. The CDR3 DNA follows: TGCAGCGTTGTCTTGGGTGAGCAGTTCTTC. This sequence encodes CSVVLGEQFF.

The chain has TRBV5-5 and TRBJ1-1; maybe TRBD1 (5 bases). CDR1 and CDR2 (germline): SGHKS, YYEKEE (reference sequence). V was pared by 5 bases and J by 1 base, with 15 bases between. The CDR3 contains 15 residues. The chain's CDR3 is CASSRVPGTNTEAFF. DNA for the CDR3: TGTGCCAGCAGTCGTGTACCAGGGACGAACACTGAAGCTTTCTTT.

The chain links TRBV6-5 to TRBJ1-2, with TRBD1 matching over 7 bases. The CDR3 sequence is 14 residues long. Germline V gives CDR1 MNHEY, CDR2 SVGAGI. J gave up 2 bases and V 6 bases, and 6 bases lay outside the gene matches. The CDR3 DNA follows: TGTGCCAGCAGCCAAGACAGGGTGAACTATGGCTACACCTTC. Its protein is CASSQDRVNYGYTF.

The genes are TRBV27 and TRBJ2-3; TRBD2 matches 8 bases. The CDR3 loop spans 15 amino acids. The V and J ends lost 6 bases and 4 bases, in that order; junction bases with no gene match: 9. Germline CDR1 reads MNHEY; CDR2 reads SMNVEV (reference sequence). The CDR3 DNA is TGTGCCAGCAGGGCTCTAGCGGGTGCAGCAGATACGCAGTATTTT. This translates into CASRALAGAADTQYF.

DNA of the CDR3: TGTGCCAGTAGAGGGTACGAAAAACTGTTTTTT. As protein: CASRGYEKLFF. The chain carries TRBV19 and TRBJ1-4, with D hard to call. There are 11 residues in the CDR3. The germline gives CDR1 LNHDA, CDR2 SQIVND (reference sequence). Deletions cut 6 bases from V and 8 bases from J, with 7 bases between. The full variable domain, rest sourced from reference TRBV19 and TRBJ1-4, is DGGITQSPKYLFRKEGQNVTLSCEQNLNHDAMYWYRQDPGQGLRLIYYSQIVNDFQKGDIAEGYSVSREKKESFPLTVTSAQKNPTAFYLCASRGYEKLFFGSGTQLSVL.

CDR3 sequence (DNA): TGTGCCAGCAGCTTTAGTATGGGGGGCTTTAGCAATCAGCCCCAGCATTTT. The encoded protein is CASSFSMGGFSNQPQHF. This chain uses TRBV5-6 with TRBJ1-5; a weak D match, TRBD1 (6 bases). This CDR3 has 17 residues. V gave up 2 bases and J gave up 0 bases, with 15 bases separating them. CDR1 and CDR2 (germline): SGHDT, YYEEEE.

In regard to this clone: The sample contains more than one DNA sequence encoding this CDR3. V is TRBV7-9 and J is TRBJ2-3, with 7 bases aligning to TRBD1. V lost 4 bases to trimming and J lost 4 bases; unmatched junction nucleotides: 5. The CDR3 extends over 14 amino acids. The germline V gene encodes CDR1 SEHNR and CDR2 FQNEAQ (reference sequence). The CDR3 DNA reads TGTGCCAGCAGCTCCCCGACAGGGCCAGATACGCAGTATTTT. Translation: CASSSPTGPDTQYF.

The V and J genes are TRBV27 and TRBJ2-7, with D possibly TRBD2 on 6 matching bases. The V end was cut by 8 bases, the J end by 3 bases, with 17 bases between. The CDR3 extends over 14 amino acids. Germline CDR1 MNHEY, CDR2 SMNVEV (reference sequence). CDR3 loop: CASARLVARYEQYF. In DNA form, the CDR3 reads TGTGCCAGCGCAAGACTAGTCGCCCGCTACGAGCAGTACTTC.

The chain couples TRBV29-1 to TRBJ2-1; D not certain. Per the germline V gene, CDR1 is SQVTM and CDR2 is ANQGSEA. The CDR3 is 13 amino acids. The ends were cut back, 2 bases at V and 2 bases at J, with 7 bases in the middle. CDR3: CSVELRPYNEQFF. In nucleotides, the CDR3 is TGCAGCGTTGAACTACGGCCCTACAATGAGCAGTTCTTC.

The rearrangement links TRBV27 to TRBJ2-1; 10 bases map to TRBD2. This CDR3 has 16 amino acids. Germline V lookup: CDR1 MNHEY, CDR2 SMNVEV (reference sequence). Trimming took 5 bases from V and 8 from J; bases not matched to a gene: 12. The CDR3 here is CASSLIPGLAWDEQFF. CDR3 sequence (DNA): TGTGCCAGCAGTCTGATCCCGGGACTAGCGTGGGATGAGCAGTTCTTC.